The next 9 T cell receptor beta chains were all read from a single sample in a study of blood T cell repertoires in COVID-19 (dated by TCRdb to the early 2020s). The library relied on the immunoSEQ multiplex PCR assay. Here the immuneACCESS table is served through TCRdb, limited to in-frame sequences with V and J called. Missing clones are a known gap in these copies; in checked studies unresolved V genes cover under half, and the rest lacks a known reason. The sample table lists 40,000 to 60,000 clones, approximately 86% of them with a count of one. The ten largest clones represent 3.5% to 5% of the sample. The specimen sequenced was peripheral blood. Source of these receptors: a man aged 80 or over with active COVID-19.

V and J are TRBV5-6 and TRBJ2-3, with TRBD2 matching over 9 bases. J was trimmed by 0 bases and V by 2 bases; bases with no gene match: 7. Germline CDR1 reads SGHDT; CDR2 reads YYEEEE. There are 17 residues in the CDR3. The CDR3 sequence: CASSFGLALTSTDTQYF. In DNA form, the CDR3 reads TGTGCCAGCAGCTTTGGACTAGCGCTTACTAGCACAGATACGCAGTATTTT.

The rearrangement uses TRBV30 and TRBJ1-4, with 9 bases identical to TRBD1. This CDR3 has 16 amino acids. The germline gives CDR1 GTSNPN, CDR2 SVGIG (reference sequence). The V segment lost 0 bases and the J segment 2 bases; nucleotides outside the gene matches: 4. The CDR3 spells CAWSVPGTGTNEKLFF. The CDR3 DNA sequence: TGTGCCTGGAGTGTACCGGGGACAGGGACTAATGAAAAACTGTTTTTT.

This chain connects TRBV9 to TRBJ2-2; D perhaps matches TRBD2 (6 bases). The CDR3 runs 18 residues. Germline CDR1 SGDLS, CDR2 YYNGEE. Trimming cost V 1 base and J 1 base, with 17 bases left between them. CDR3 region: CASSVPSRGSGNTGELFF. As DNA, the CDR3 is TGTGCCAGCAGCGTACCCTCTCGGGGGTCCGGGAACACCGGGGAGCTGTTTTTT.

This clone has only one observation. The gene calls are TRBV4-2 and TRBJ2-1, with 14 bases identical to TRBD2. CDR3 size: 16 residues. After removal of 3 bases from V and 10 bases from J, the junction contained 8 bases not matched to a gene. Germline lookup yields CDR1 LGHNA and CDR2 YNFKEQ. CDR3 sequence reads: CASSQIAGLAGGEQFF. The CDR3 DNA sequence: TGTGCCAGCAGCCAGATCGCTGGACTAGCGGGAGGAGAGCAGTTCTTC.

CDR3 nucleotide sequence: TGTGCCAGTAGGAGACTAGCGGGAGGGACCACAGATACGCAGTATTTT. It specifies CASRRLAGGTTDTQYF. The V gene is TRBV19, the J gene TRBJ2-3, with 14 nucleotides matching TRBD2. The germline V gene has CDR1 LNHDA and CDR2 SQIVND (reference sequence). Losses at the gene ends were 6 bases for V and 2 bases for J; bases not matched to a gene: 4. There are 16 residues in the CDR3.

The chain has TRBV5-1 and TRBJ2-7; 7 nucleotides match TRBD2. Germline V CDR1 and CDR2: SGHRS, YFSETQ. The CDR3 totals 15 residues. Trimming cost V 0 bases and J 2 bases; bases outside gene matches: 5. The CDR3 region is CASSLGLAKAYEQYF. CDR3 DNA sequence: TGCGCCAGCAGCTTGGGACTAGCTAAGGCCTACGAGCAGTACTTC.

V is TRBV19 and J is TRBJ1-1; D is possibly TRBD1 (6 bases). From germline, CDR1 is LNHDA and CDR2 SQIVND (reference sequence). V lost 3 bases, J lost 7 bases, and 6 bases lay in between. The CDR3 length is 11 residues. The chain's CDR3 is CASSIRGEAFF. DNA for the CDR3: TGTGCCAGTAGTATCAGGGGTGAAGCTTTCTTT.

The DNA for the CDR3 is TGTGCCAGCAGTTTAATCAACAGGGATCAGGGAAAACTGTTTTTT. It yields the protein CASSLINRDQGKLFF. This chain links TRBV28 with TRBJ1-4, with a possible D match to TRBD1 (6 bases). The CDR3 is 15 residues long. Trimming left V 2 bases short and J 10 bases short, with 17 bases between. Germline V lookup: CDR1 MDHEN, CDR2 SYDVKM. Together with reference TRBV28 and TRBJ1-4, the CDR3 gives the full variable domain: DVKVTQSSRYLVKRTGEKVFLECVQDMDHENMFWYRQDPGLGLRLIYFSYDVKMKEKGDIPEGYSVSREKKERFSLILESASTNQTSMYLCASSLINRDQGKLFFGSGTQLSVL.

The chain carries TRBV6-5 and TRBJ2-4; 7 bases are a match to TRBD1. The length of the CDR3 is 14 residues. V was pared by 6 bases and J by 4 bases, with 6 bases of the junction left unmatched. Germline lookup yields CDR1 MNHEY and CDR2 SVGAGI. The CDR3 loop is CASSPGTAKNIQYF. The CDR3 region has the DNA TGTGCCAGCAGCCCCGGGACAGCTAAAAACATTCAGTACTTC.